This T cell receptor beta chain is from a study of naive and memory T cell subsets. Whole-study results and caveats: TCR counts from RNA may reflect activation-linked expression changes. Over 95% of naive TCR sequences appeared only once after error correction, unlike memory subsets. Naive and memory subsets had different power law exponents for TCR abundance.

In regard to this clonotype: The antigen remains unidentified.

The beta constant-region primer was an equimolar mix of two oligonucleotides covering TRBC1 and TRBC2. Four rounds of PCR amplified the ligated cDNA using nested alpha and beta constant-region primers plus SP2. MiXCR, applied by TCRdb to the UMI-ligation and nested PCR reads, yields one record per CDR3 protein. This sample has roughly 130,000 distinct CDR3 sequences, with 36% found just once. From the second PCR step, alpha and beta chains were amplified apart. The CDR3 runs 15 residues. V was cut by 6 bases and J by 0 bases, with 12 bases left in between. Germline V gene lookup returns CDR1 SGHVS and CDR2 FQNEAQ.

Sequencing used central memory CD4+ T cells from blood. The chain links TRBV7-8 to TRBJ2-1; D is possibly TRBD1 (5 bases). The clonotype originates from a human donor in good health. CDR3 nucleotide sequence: TGTGCCAGCAGAAAACAGGATGGCTCCTACAATGAGCAGTTCTTC. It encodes CASRKQDGSYNEQFF.